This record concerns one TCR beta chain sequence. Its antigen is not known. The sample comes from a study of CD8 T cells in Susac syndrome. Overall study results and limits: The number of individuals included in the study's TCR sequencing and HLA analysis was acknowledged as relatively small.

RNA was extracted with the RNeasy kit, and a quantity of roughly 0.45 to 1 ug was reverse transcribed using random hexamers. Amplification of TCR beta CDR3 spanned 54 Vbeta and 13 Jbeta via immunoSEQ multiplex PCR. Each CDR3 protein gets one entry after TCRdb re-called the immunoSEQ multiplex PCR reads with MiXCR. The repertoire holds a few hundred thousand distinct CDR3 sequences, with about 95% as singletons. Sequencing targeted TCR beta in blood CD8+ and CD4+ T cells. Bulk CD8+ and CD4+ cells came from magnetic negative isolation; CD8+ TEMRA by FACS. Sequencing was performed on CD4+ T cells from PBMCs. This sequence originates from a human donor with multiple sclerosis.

CDR3 sequence: CASSPNTATNEQFF. The CDR3 coding sequence is TGTGCCAGCTCACCGAATACAGCTACCAATGAGCAGTTCTTC. This chain joins TRBV18 and TRBJ2-1; D ambiguous. V was clipped by 3 bases and J by 6 bases, with 12 bases between them. The V gene's germline CDR1 is KGHSH and CDR2 LQKENI. CDR3 length: 14 amino acids.